These T cell receptor beta chains were read from a single sample in a study of OX40 agonist ivuxolimab in advanced cancers. Using immunoSEQ multiplex PCR, the repertoire was profiled, and TCRdb retains in-frame clones only, with some absent. This table holds 35,000 or so clones, roughly 72% found once. The source was CD4+ or CD8+ T cells sorted from blood, collected in a trial of the OX40 agonist ivuxolimab. These receptors came from an adult with an advanced solid tumor such as melanoma, head and neck, liver or kidney cancer. CDR3s include the opening cysteine and the closing phenylalanine or tryptophan. D genes are given only for firm matches.

D gene,J gene,V gene,CDR3 length,CDR3 protein
-,TRBJ1-6,TRBV19,15,CASSMGRTYNSPLHF
-,TRBJ1-1,TRBV6-5,13,CASSLSLNTEAFF
TRBD1,TRBJ1-2,TRBV18,17,CASSSPGQGEKNYGYTF
-,TRBJ1-2,TRBV9,14,CASSVEQGLYGYTF
TRBD1,TRBJ1-3,TRBV27,18,CASSSTIQKTGSGNTIYF
-,TRBJ1-5,TRBV6-6,15,CASSYSGYSNQPQHF
TRBD1,TRBJ1-4,TRBV5-1,14,CASSLKGQDEKLFF
-,TRBJ1-1,TRBV5-4,13,CASSFRADTEAFF
-,TRBJ1-2,TRBV14,14,CASSQERGYYGYTF
-,TRBJ1-1,TRBV6-5,12,CASNDRNTEAFF
TRBD2,TRBJ2-5,TRBV27,18,CASSPTQRGGPLRWTQYF
TRBD2,TRBJ2-2,TRBV28,16,CASSDTGLANTGELFF
-,TRBJ1-4,TRBV9,14,CASSVGGLDEKLFF
-,TRBJ2-7,TRBV2,13,CASISRVPYEQYF
-,TRBJ1-4,TRBV21-1,17,CASSNGQGEGTNEKLFF
TRBD1,TRBJ1-5,TRBV7-9,12,CASSSGGRPQHF
-,TRBJ1-2,TRBV6-6,15,CASSHQGARDYGYTF
-,TRBJ1-1,TRBV6-4,13,CASSVFQNTEAFF
-,TRBJ2-7,TRBV7-2,13,CASSLAGAPRQYF
-,TRBJ1-6,TRBV6-1,15,CACRPGQLGNSPLHF
-,TRBJ2-7,TRBV7-6,14,CASGLGTPGNEQYF
-,TRBJ1-5,TRBV2,15,CASSGQGGGNQPQHF
TRBD1,TRBJ1-5,TRBV19,15,CASSTGTGPDQPQHF
-,TRBJ2-3,TRBV18,13,CASSRVTTDTQYF